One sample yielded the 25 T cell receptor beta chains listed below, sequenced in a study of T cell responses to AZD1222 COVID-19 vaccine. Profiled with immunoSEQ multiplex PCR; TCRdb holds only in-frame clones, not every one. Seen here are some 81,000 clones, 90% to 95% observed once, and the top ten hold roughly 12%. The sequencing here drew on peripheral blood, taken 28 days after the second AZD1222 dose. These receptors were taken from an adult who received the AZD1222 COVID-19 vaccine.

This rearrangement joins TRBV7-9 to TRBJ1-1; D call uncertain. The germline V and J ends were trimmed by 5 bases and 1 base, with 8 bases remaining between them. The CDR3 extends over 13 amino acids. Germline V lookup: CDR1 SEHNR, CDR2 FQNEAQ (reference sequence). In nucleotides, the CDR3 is TGTGCCAGCAGCCTAGGGTGGAACACTGAAGCTTTCTTT. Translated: CASSLGWNTEAFF. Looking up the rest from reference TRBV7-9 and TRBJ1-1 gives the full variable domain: DTGVSQNPRHKITKRGQNVTFRCDPISEHNRLYWYRQTLGQGPEFLTYFQNEAQLEKSRLLSDRFSAERPKGSFSTLEIQRTEQGDSAMYLCASSLGWNTEAFFGQGTRLTVV.

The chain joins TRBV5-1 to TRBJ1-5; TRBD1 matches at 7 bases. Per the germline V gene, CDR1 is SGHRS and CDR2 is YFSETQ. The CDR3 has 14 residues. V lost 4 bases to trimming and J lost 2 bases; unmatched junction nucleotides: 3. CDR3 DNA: TGCGCCAGCAGCGCAACAGGGGGCAATCAGCCCCAGCATTTT. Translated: CASSATGGNQPQHF.

CDR3: CASSEGTGLPNYGYTF. Written as DNA, the CDR3 is TGTGCCAGCAGTGAGGGGACAGGACTTCCTAACTATGGCTACACCTTC. This chain uses TRBV2 with TRBJ1-2; 8 nucleotides match TRBD1. The junction had 6 bases not matched to a gene; V was cut back by 3 bases and J by 0 bases. The CDR3 sequence is 16 residues long. CDR1 is SNHLY and CDR2 is FYNNEI in the germline V gene.

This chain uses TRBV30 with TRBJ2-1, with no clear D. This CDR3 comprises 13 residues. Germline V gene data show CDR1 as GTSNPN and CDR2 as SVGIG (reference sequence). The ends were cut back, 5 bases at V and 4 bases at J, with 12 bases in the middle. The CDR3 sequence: CAWGVQWYNEQFF. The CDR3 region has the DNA TGTGCCTGGGGGGTTCAGTGGTACAATGAGCAGTTCTTC.

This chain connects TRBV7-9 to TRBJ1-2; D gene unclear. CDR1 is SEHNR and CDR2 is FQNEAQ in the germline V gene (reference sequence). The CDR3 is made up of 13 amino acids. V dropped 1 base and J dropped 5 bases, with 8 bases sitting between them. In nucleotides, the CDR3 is TGTGCCAGCAGCTTAGGGGCCTCTTATGGCTACACCTTC. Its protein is CASSLGASYGYTF.

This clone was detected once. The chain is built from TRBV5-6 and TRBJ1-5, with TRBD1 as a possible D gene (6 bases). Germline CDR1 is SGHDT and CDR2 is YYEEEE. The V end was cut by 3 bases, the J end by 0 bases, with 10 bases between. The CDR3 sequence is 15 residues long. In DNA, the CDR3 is TGTGCCAGCAGCTCCGGACAGTATAGCAATCAGCCCCAGCATTTT. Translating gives CASSSGQYSNQPQHF.

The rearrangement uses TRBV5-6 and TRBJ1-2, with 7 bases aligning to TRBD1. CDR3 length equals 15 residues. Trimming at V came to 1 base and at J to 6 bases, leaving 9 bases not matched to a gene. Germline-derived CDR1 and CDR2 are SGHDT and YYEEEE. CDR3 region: CASSLLVRGRDGYTF. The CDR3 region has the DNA TGTGCCAGCAGCTTGTTAGTGAGGGGGCGAGATGGCTACACCTTC.

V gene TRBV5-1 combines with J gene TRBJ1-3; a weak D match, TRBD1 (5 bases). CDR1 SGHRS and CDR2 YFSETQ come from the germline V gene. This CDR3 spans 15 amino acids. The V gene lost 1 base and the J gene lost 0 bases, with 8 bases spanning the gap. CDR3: CASSLQGGSGNTIYF. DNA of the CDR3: TGCGCCAGCAGCTTGCAGGGCGGCTCTGGAAACACCATATATTTT.

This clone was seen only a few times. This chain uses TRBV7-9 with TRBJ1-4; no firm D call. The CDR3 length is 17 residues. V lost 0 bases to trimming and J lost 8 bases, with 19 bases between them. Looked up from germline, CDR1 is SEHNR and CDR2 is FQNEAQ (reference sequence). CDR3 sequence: CASSLAGQSRMREKLFF. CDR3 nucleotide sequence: TGTGCCAGCAGCTTAGCCGGTCAATCTCGAATGAGGGAAAAACTGTTTTTT.

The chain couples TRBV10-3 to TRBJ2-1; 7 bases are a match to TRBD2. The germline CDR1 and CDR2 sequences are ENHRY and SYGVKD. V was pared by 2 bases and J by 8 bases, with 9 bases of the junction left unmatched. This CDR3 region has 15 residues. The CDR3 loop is CAISEDGRKGYEQFF. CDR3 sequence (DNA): TGTGCCATCAGTGAGGACGGGAGGAAGGGGTATGAGCAGTTCTTC.

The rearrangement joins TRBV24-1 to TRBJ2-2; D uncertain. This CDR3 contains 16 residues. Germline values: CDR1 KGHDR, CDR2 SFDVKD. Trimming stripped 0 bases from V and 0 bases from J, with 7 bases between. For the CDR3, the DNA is TGTGCCACCAGTGATTTGTTCACAACGAACACCGGGGAGCTGTTTTTT. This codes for CATSDLFTTNTGELFF.

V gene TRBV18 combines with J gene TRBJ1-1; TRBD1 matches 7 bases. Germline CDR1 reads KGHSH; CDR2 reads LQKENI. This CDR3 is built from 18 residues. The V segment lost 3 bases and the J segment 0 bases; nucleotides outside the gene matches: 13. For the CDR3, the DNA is TGTGCCAGCTCACCTACCTACGGACAGGCCCCCATGAACACTGAAGCTTTCTTT. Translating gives CASSPTYGQAPMNTEAFF.

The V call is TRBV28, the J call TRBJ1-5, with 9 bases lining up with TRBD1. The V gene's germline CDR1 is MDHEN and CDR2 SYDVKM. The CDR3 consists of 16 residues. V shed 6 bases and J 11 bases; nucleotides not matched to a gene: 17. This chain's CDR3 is CASRTPSGQGRMSQHF. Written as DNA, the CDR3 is TGTGCCAGCAGAACCCCCTCGGGACAGGGCCGCATGTCCCAGCATTTT.

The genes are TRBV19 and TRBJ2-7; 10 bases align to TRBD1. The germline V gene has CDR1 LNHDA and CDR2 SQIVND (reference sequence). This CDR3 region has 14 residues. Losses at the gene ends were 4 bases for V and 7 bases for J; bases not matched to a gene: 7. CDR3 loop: CASSRGTGVREQYF. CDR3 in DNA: TGTGCCAGTAGTAGAGGGACAGGGGTGAGGGAGCAGTACTTC.

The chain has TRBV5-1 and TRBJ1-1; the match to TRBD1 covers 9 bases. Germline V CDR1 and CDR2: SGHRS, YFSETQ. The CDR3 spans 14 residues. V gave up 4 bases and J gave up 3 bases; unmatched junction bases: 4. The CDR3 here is CASSVGTGYTEAFF. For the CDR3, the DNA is TGCGCCAGCAGCGTTGGGACAGGGTACACTGAAGCTTTCTTT.

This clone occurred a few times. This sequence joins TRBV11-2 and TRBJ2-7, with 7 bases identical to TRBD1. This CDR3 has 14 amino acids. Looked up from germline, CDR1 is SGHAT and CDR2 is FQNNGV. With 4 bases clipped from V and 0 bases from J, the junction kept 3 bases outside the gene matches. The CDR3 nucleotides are TGTGCCAGCAGCTGGGGACAGAACTCCTACGAGCAGTACTTC. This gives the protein CASSWGQNSYEQYF.

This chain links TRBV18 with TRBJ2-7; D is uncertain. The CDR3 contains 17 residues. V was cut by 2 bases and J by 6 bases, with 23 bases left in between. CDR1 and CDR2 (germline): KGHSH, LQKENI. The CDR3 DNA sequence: TGTGCCAGCTCACCAAGTAGAGGCCTAGGAAGAGTCGCCGAGCAGTACTTC. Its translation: CASSPSRGLGRVAEQYF.

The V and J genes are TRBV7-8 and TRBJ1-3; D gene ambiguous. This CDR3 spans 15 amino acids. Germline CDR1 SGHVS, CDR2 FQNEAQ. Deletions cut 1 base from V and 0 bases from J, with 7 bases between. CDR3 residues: CASSLDPGSGNTIYF. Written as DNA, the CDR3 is TGTGCCAGCAGCTTAGATCCGGGCTCTGGAAACACCATATATTTT.

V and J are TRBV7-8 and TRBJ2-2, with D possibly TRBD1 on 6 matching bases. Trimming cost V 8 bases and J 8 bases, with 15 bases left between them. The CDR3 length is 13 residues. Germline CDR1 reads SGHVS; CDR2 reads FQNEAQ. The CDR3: CASPDRSPGELFF. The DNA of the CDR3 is TGTGCCAGCCCCGACAGGAGCCCGGGGGAGCTGTTTTTT.

The CDR3 DNA is TGTGCCAGCAGGGGACAGGGGGGTACTGAAGCTTTCTTT. Amino acids: CASRGQGGTEAFF. This chain links TRBV3-1 (or the pseudogene TRBV3-2) with TRBJ1-1, with 11 bases that match TRBD1. V lost 6 bases and J lost 5; bases outside the gene matches: 2. CDR1 LGHDT and CDR2 YNNKEL come from the germline V gene (reference sequence). The CDR3 is 13 amino acids.

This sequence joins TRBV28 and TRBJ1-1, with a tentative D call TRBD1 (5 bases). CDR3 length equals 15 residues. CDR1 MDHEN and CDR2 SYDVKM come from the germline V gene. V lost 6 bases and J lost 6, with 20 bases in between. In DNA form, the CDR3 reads TGTGCCAGCAGGCAGGGACGGGGAAGAACAGCTGAAGCTTTCTTT. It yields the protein CASRQGRGRTAEAFF. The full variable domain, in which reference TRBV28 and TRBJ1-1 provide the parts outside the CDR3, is DVKVTQSSRYLVKRTGEKVFLECVQDMDHENMFWYRQDPGLGLRLIYFSYDVKMKEKGDIPEGYSVSREKKERFSLILESASTNQTSMYLCASRQGRGRTAEAFFGQGTRLTVV.

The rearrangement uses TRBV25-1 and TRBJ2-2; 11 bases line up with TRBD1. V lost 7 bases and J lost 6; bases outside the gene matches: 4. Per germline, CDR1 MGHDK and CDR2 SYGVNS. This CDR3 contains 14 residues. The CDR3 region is CASMGTGGAGELFF. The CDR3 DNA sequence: TGTGCCAGCATGGGGACAGGGGGAGCCGGGGAGCTGTTTTTT. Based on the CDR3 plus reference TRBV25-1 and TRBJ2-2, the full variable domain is EADIYQTPRYLVIGTGKKITLECSQTMGHDKMYWYQQDPGMELHLIHYSYGVNSTEKGDLSSESTVSRIRTEHFPLTLESARPSHTSQYLCASMGTGGAGELFFGEGSRLTVL.

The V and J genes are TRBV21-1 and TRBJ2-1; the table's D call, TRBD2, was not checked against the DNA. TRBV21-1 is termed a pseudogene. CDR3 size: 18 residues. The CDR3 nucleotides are TGTGCCAGCAGCACCCACTCTCTAGCGGGAGGGCCCGAAAGTGAGCAGTTCTTC. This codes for CASSTHSLAGGPESEQFF.

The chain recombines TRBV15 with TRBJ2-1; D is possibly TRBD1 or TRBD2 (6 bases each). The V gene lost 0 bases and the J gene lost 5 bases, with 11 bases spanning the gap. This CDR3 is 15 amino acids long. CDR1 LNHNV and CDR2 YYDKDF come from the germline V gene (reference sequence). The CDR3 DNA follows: TGTGCCACCAGCAGAGATCCCGGGGGCAACAATGAGCAGTTCTTC. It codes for CATSRDPGGNNEQFF.

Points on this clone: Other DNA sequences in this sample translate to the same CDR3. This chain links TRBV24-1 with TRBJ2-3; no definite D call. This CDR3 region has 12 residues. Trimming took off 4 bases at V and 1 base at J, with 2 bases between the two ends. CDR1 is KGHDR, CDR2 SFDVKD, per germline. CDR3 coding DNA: TGTGCCACCAGTGAAGGCACAGATACGCAGTATTTT. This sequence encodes CATSEGTDTQYF.